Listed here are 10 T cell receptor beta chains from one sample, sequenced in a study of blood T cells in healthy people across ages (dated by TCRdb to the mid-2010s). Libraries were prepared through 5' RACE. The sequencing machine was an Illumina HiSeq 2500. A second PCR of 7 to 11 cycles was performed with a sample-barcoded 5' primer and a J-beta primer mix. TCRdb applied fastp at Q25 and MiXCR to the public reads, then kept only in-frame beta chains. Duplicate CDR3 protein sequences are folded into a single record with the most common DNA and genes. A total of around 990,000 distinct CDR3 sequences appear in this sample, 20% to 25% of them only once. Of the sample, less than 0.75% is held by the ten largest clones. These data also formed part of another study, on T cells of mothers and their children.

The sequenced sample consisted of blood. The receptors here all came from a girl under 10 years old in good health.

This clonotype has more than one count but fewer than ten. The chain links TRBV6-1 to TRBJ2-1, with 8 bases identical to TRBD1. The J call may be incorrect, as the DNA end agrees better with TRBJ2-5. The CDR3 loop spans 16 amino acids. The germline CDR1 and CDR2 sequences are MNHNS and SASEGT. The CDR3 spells CASSARGRGRRETQYF. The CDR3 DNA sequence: TGTGCCAGCAGTGCCCGGGGCAGGGGGCGCCGGGAGACCCAGTACTTC.

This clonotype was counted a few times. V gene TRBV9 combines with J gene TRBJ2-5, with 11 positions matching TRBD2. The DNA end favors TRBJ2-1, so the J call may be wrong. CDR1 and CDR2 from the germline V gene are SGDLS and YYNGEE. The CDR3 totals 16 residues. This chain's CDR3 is CASSGNSGGAWDEQFF. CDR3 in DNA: TGTGCCAGCAGCGGCAATAGCGGGGGGGCATGGGATGAGCAGTTCTTC.

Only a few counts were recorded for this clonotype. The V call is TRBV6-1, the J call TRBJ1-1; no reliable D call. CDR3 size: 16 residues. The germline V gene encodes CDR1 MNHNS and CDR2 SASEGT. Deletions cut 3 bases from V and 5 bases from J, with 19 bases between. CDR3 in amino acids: CASSDPIDGLMTEAFF. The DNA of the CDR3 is TGTGCCAGCAGTGACCCCATCGATGGGCTGATGACTGAAGCTTTCTTT.

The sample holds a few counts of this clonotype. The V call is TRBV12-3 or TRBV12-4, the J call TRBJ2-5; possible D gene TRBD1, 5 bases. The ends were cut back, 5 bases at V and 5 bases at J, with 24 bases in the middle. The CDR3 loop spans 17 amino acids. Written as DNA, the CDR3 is TGTGCCAGCAGTCCTCTCCCGATTGACAGCCTCCGGGAGACCCAGTACTTC. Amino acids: CASSPLPIDSLRETQYF.

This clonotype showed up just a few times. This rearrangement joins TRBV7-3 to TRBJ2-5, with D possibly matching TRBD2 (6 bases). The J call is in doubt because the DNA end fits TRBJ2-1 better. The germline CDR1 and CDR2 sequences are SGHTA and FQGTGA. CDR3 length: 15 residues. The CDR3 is CASSPRGEWGNEQFF. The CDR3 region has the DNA TGTGCCAGCAGCCCGCGGGGCGAGTGGGGCAATGAGCAGTTCTTC.

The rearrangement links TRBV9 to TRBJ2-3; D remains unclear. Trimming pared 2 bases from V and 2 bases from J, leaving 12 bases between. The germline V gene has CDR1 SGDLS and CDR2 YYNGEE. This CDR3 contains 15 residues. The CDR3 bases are TGTGCCAGCAGCGTGACGATTGGAGTCACAGATACGCAGTATTTT. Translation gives CASSVTIGVTDTQYF.

CDR3 nucleotides: TGTGCCAGCAGTTGGGACGGACGCTCCTACGAGCAGTACTTC. This encodes CASSWDGRSYEQYF. V gene TRBV27 combines with J gene TRBJ2-5; perhaps D is TRBD1 or TRBD2 (5 bases each). The J call is uncertain, as TRBJ2-7 better fits the DNA end. CDR3 length: 14 residues. Germline V gene lookup returns CDR1 MNHEY and CDR2 SMNVEV (reference sequence).

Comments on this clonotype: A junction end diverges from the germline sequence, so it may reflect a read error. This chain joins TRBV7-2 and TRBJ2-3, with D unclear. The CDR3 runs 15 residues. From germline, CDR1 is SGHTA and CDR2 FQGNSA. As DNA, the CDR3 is TGTGCCGGCAGCTTAGGCAGGCCAAGCACAGATACGCAGTATTTT. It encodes CAGSLGRPSTDTQYF.

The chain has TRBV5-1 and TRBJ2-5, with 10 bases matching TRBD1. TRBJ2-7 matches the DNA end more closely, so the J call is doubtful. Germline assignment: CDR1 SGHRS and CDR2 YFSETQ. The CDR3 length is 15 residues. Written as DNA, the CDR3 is TGCGCCAGCAGCTCTGGGGGACAGGGGTTCGACGAGCAGTACTTC. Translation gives CASSSGGQGFDEQYF.

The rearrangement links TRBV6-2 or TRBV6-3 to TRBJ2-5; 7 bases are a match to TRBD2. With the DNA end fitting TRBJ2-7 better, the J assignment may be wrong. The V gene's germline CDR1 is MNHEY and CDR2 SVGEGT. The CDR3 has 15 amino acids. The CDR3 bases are TGTGCCGGCAAAATGCGGGGGATAATTTCCTACGAGCAGTACTTC. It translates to CAGKMRGIISYEQYF.